Presented here are 27 T cell receptor beta chains from one specimen sequenced in a study of OX40 agonist ivuxolimab in advanced cancers. The table came from immunoSEQ multiplex PCR; TCRdb's copy has only in-frame clones and leaves some out. The repertoire holds about 70,000 clones, with 88% as singletons. The sequences come from CD4+ or CD8+ T cells sorted from blood, collected in a trial of the OX40 agonist ivuxolimab. These receptors originate from an adult with an advanced solid tumor such as melanoma, head and neck, liver or kidney cancer.

This chain connects TRBV5-1 to TRBJ2-5, with 7 bases fitting TRBD1. This CDR3 has 15 residues. With V trimmed by 3 bases and J by 2 bases, 7 bases remained unmatched. Germline CDR1 is SGHRS and CDR2 is YFSETQ. CDR3 bases: TGCGCCAGCAGCTCCGGGACAGCACTTCAAGAGACCCAGTACTTC. Translating gives CASSSGTALQETQYF.

V gene TRBV6-1 combines with J gene TRBJ2-7; D possibly corresponds to TRBD1 (6 bases). The CDR3 runs 14 residues. V shed 6 bases and J shed 4 bases, with 16 bases lying between them. Germline assignment: CDR1 MNHNS and CDR2 SASEGT. The DNA of the CDR3 is TGTGCCAGCAGGAAGAGGTCAGGGGAATACGAGCAGTACTTC. Protein sequence: CASRKRSGEYEQYF.

The chain is built from TRBV12-5 and TRBJ1-1; D is undetermined. V was shortened by 2 bases and J by 0 bases, with 4 bases between the two germline ends. This CDR3 has 13 amino acids. CDR1 LGHNT and CDR2 FRNRAP come from the germline V gene. CDR3 nucleotide sequence: TGTGCTAGTGGTTTGAGTATGAACACTGAAGCTTTCTTT. Translation: CASGLSMNTEAFF.

The V and J genes are TRBV6-5 and TRBJ1-1; D is unresolved. With 8 bases removed from V and 1 base from J, the gap between germline ends came to 8 bases. Germline V gene data show CDR1 as MNHEY and CDR2 as SVGAGI. The CDR3 is 12 amino acids. The CDR3 sequence is CASPPGNTEAFF. The CDR3 coding sequence is TGTGCCAGCCCCCCCGGGAACACTGAAGCTTTCTTT.

The chain uses TRBV7-7 and TRBJ1-1; TRBD1 might be the D (5 bases). CDR1 and CDR2 from the germline V gene are SSHAT and FNYEAQ (reference sequence). Trimming took off 5 bases at V and 0 bases at J, with 19 bases between the two ends. The CDR3 spans 17 residues. The CDR3 is CASSEGQVGELNTEAFF. The CDR3 nucleotides are TGTGCCAGCAGCGAAGGACAAGTAGGGGAATTGAACACTGAAGCTTTCTTT. Variable domain in full (rest from reference TRBV7-7 and TRBJ1-1): GAGVSQSPRYKVTKRGQDVTLRCDPISSHATLYWYQQALGQGPEFLTYFNYEAQPDKSGLPSDRFSAERPEGSISTLTIQRTEQRDSAMYRCASSEGQVGELNTEAFFGQGTRLTVV.

This clone was recorded a few times. The chain is built from TRBV19 and TRBJ2-7; 8 bases map to TRBD1. V lost 5 bases and J lost 7; bases outside the gene matches: 16. The V gene's germline CDR1 is LNHDA and CDR2 SQIVND (reference sequence). CDR3 length: 16 residues. The CDR3 loop is CASSSLRTGYISEQYF. The DNA of the CDR3 is TGTGCCAGTAGTTCCCTAAGGACAGGGTACATCTCTGAGCAGTACTTC.

The chain is built from TRBV28 and TRBJ2-1; 8 bases align to TRBD2. Per the germline V gene, CDR1 is MDHEN and CDR2 is SYDVKM. The CDR3 has 14 residues. J was trimmed by 9 bases and V by 2 bases; bases with no gene match: 6. The CDR3 protein is CASSLPGGLGEQFF. CDR3 sequence (DNA): TGTGCCAGCAGTTTACCGGGGGGGCTTGGTGAGCAGTTCTTC.

The J gene is TRBJ2-3, the V gene TRBV18; maybe TRBD2 (5 bases). The CDR3 is 16 amino acids. The V end lost 3 bases, the J end lost 1 base, and 14 bases lay between the germline ends. Germline values: CDR1 KGHSH, CDR2 LQKENI. In nucleotides, the CDR3 is TGTGCCAGCTCACCCGACTACAGTGGGGGCACAGATACGCAGTATTTT. Its protein is CASSPDYSGGTDTQYF.

The chain links TRBV30 to TRBJ1-6; D not resolved. Between the trimmed V and J ends, which lost 3 bases and 2 bases, there was a span of 5 bases. The germline V gene has CDR1 GTSNPN and CDR2 SVGIG (reference sequence). The CDR3 contains 13 residues. The CDR3 here is CAWSRPYNSPLHF. The CDR3 region has the DNA TGTGCCTGGAGCAGACCCTATAATTCACCCCTCCACTTT.

This sequence joins TRBV4-1 and TRBJ2-3, with TRBD2 matching over 14 bases. The V and J ends lost 4 bases and 3 bases, in that order; junction bases with no gene match: 3. The CDR3 spans 16 residues. Germline V gene lookup returns CDR1 MGHRA and CDR2 YSYEKL. CDR3 nucleotides: TGCGCCAGCAGCCCGGGACTAGCGGGAGCGACAGATACGCAGTATTTT. Translating gives CASSPGLAGATDTQYF.

This clone was recorded once. The chain is built from TRBV9 and TRBJ2-1; 13 bases agree with TRBD2. V was pared by 6 bases and J by 10 bases, with 10 bases of the junction left unmatched. Germline V lookup: CDR1 SGDLS, CDR2 YYNGEE. The length of the CDR3 is 15 residues. Here the CDR3 reads CASTPLAGGVREQFF. The CDR3 nucleotides are TGTGCCAGCACTCCACTAGCGGGAGGGGTTAGGGAGCAGTTCTTC.

V usage is TRBV2 and J usage is TRBJ2-7, with TRBD2 matching over 7 bases. The junction had 6 bases not matched to a gene; V was cut back by 7 bases and J by 6 bases. CDR1 is SNHLY, CDR2 FYNNEI, per germline. The CDR3 runs to 12 residues. The CDR3 DNA is TGTGCCAGCAAGCGGGATATGAGCGAGCAGTACTTC. Residues: CASKRDMSEQYF.

The rearrangement links TRBV7-2 to TRBJ1-4; D call uncertain. The CDR3 length is 15 residues. The V gene lost 2 bases and the J gene lost 5 bases, with 12 bases spanning the gap. CDR1 is SGHTA, CDR2 FQGNSA, per germline. CDR3 residues: CASSLNPGLNEKLFF. The CDR3, as DNA: TGTGCCAGCAGCTTAAACCCGGGCTTGAATGAAAAACTGTTTTTT. The full variable domain, completed using reference TRBV7-2 and TRBJ1-4, is GAGVSQSPSNKVTEKGKDVELRCDPISGHTALYWYRQSLGQGLEFLIYFQGNSAPDKSGLPSDRFSAERTGGSVSTLTIQRTQQEDSAVYLCASSLNPGLNEKLFFGSGTQLSVL.

Regarding this clone: Other DNA sequences in this specimen translate into the identical CDR3. The rearrangement joins TRBV19 to TRBJ1-4; the D gene is possibly TRBD1 (5 bases). The CDR3 length is 14 residues. Germline V lookup: CDR1 LNHDA, CDR2 SQIVND (reference sequence). V was pared by 9 bases and J by 4 bases, with 15 bases between. The CDR3 DNA follows: TGTGCCAGCAGTGACAGCTCTCTTAATGAAAAACTGTTTTTT. It yields the protein CASSDSSLNEKLFF.

There are a few counts of this clone. The genes are TRBV30 and TRBJ2-1, with TRBD2 identical over 12 bases. The germline CDR1 and CDR2 sequences are GTSNPN and SVGIG (reference sequence). The CDR3 has 14 residues. Trimming cost V 7 bases and J 8 bases; bases outside gene matches: 9. Written as DNA, the CDR3 is TGTGCCTTACTGACTAGCGGGAGTCTCGATGAGCAGTTCTTC. Translating gives CALLTSGSLDEQFF.

The V gene is TRBV2, the J gene TRBJ1-3, with 8 bases fitting TRBD1. With 2 bases clipped from V and 7 bases from J, the junction kept 4 bases outside the gene matches. The length of the CDR3 is 14 residues. The germline gives CDR1 SNHLY, CDR2 FYNNEI. CDR3 sequence (DNA): TGTGCCAGCAGTGAATCACACAGGGGGAACACCATATATTTT. Its protein product is CASSESHRGNTIYF.

This chain uses TRBV5-4 with TRBJ2-5; TRBD2 aligns across 10 bases. V lost 2 bases to trimming and J lost 5 bases; unmatched junction nucleotides: 18. Germline CDR1 and CDR2: SGHNT and YYREEE (reference sequence). The CDR3 runs 19 residues. CDR3 DNA sequence: TGTGCCAGCAGCTTTGCCCCCGCGGCAGCGGGGGGGCCTGGGGAGACCCAGTACTTC. Protein product: CASSFAPAAAGGPGETQYF.

This clone was seen only a few times. The chain couples TRBV9 to TRBJ2-2; TRBD1 matches at 7 bases. With V trimmed by 3 bases and J by 3 bases, 8 bases remained unmatched. CDR1 is SGDLS and CDR2 is YYNGEE in the germline V gene. The CDR3 is made up of 16 amino acids. This CDR3 is CASSESRGSYTGELFF. CDR3 coding DNA: TGTGCCAGCAGCGAGTCCAGGGGGTCATACACCGGGGAGCTGTTTTTT.

This rearrangement joins TRBV5-8 to TRBJ2-3; 10 nucleotides line up with TRBD1. The CDR3 consists of 16 residues. Trimming took 3 bases from V and 4 from J; bases not matched to a gene: 8. Germline loops: CDR1 SGHTS, CDR2 YDEGEE. In nucleotides, the CDR3 is TGTGCCAGCAGCTGGGGACAGGGGAAAGGCGCAGATACGCAGTATTTT. It specifies CASSWGQGKGADTQYF. The full variable domain, in which reference TRBV5-8 and TRBJ2-3 provide the parts outside the CDR3, is EAGVTQSPTHLIKTRGQQATLRCSPISGHTSVYWYQQALGLGLQFLLWYDEGEERNRGNFPPRFSGRQFPNYSSELNVNALELEDSALYLCASSWGQGKGADTQYFGPGTRLTVL.

The rearrangement joins TRBV11-2 to TRBJ1-1, with D tentatively TRBD1 (5 bases). Germline-derived CDR1 and CDR2 are SGHAT and FQNNGV. This CDR3 spans 13 amino acids. Trimming pared 5 bases from V and 11 bases from J, leaving 18 bases between. DNA of the CDR3: TGTGCCAGCAGCCCCCGCAGGGCCCACGAGGCTTTCTTT. This gives the protein CASSPRRAHEAFF.

The chain is built from TRBV6-5 and TRBJ2-7; D possibly uses TRBD1 or TRBD2 (5 bases each). The V end lost 5 bases, the J end lost 0 bases, and 11 bases lay between the germline ends. Per germline, CDR1 MNHEY and CDR2 SVGAGI. The CDR3 loop spans 14 amino acids. The CDR3, as DNA: TGTGCCAGCAGTATCCGGGACGTCTCCTACGAGCAGTACTTC. Its protein product is CASSIRDVSYEQYF.

The chain joins TRBV5-8 to TRBJ2-7; tentatively, D is TRBD1 or TRBD2 (5 bases each). V lost 4 bases to trimming and J lost 0 bases, with 17 bases between them. Germline V gene sequence: CDR1 SGHTS, CDR2 YDEGEE. This CDR3 comprises 16 residues. Written as DNA, the CDR3 is TGTGCCAGCAGCCCCGGGACGGATGCCGGCTCCTACGAGCAGTACTTC. Its translation: CASSPGTDAGSYEQYF. Complete variable domain (other parts from reference TRBV5-8 and TRBJ2-7): EAGVTQSPTHLIKTRGQQATLRCSPISGHTSVYWYQQALGLGLQFLLWYDEGEERNRGNFPPRFSGRQFPNYSSELNVNALELEDSALYLCASSPGTDAGSYEQYFGPGTRLTVT.

The chain employs TRBV5-1 and TRBJ2-7, with D possibly matching TRBD2 (5 bases). There are 16 residues in the CDR3. Germline CDR1 reads SGHRS; CDR2 reads YFSETQ. Trimming left V 4 bases short and J 0 bases short, with 17 bases between. CDR3 coding DNA: TGCGCCAGCAGCCCCCTCGTGGGGAGTAGCTCCTACGAGCAGTACTTC. This encodes CASSPLVGSSSYEQYF.

The chain employs TRBV6-5 and TRBJ2-5, with D maybe TRBD1 (6 bases). The germline gives CDR1 MNHEY, CDR2 SVGAGI. V lost 7 bases, J lost 5 bases, and 14 bases lay in between. This CDR3 spans 13 amino acids. This CDR3 is CASTQGLRETQYF. The CDR3 coding sequence is TGTGCCAGCACCCAGGGGCTCCGGGAGACCCAGTACTTC.

The gene calls are TRBV5-1 and TRBJ2-3; 9 nucleotides line up with TRBD2. J was trimmed by 5 bases and V by 0 bases; bases with no gene match: 7. Germline CDR1 reads SGHRS; CDR2 reads YFSETQ. The length of the CDR3 is 16 residues. The CDR3: CASSLDIAGVRDTQYF. CDR3 sequence (DNA): TGCGCCAGCAGCTTGGATATAGCGGGAGTCCGAGATACGCAGTATTTT.

This rearrangement joins TRBV5-1 to TRBJ1-1; weak D call: TRBD1 (5 bases). This CDR3 is 13 amino acids long. Trimming took 0 bases from V and 13 from J, leaving 16 bases between them. Germline assignment: CDR1 SGHRS and CDR2 YFSETQ. The CDR3 sequence: CASSLGRDGKGFF. The CDR3 nucleotides read TGCGCCAGCAGCTTGGGCAGGGACGGGAAGGGTTTCTTT.

The chain joins TRBV4-2 to TRBJ2-1; 11 bases fit TRBD2. Germline V lookup: CDR1 LGHNA, CDR2 YNFKEQ. The CDR3 is 15 residues long. V lost 2 bases, J lost 10 bases, and 7 bases stayed unmatched. CDR3 bases: TGTGCCAGCAGCCAAAGCCGACTAGCGGGAAACGAGCAGTTCTTC. Amino acids: CASSQSRLAGNEQFF.